The rows below give T cell receptor beta chains drawn from one sample of a study of cytomegalovirus exposure and HLA in healthy donors. The protocol was immunoSEQ multiplex PCR, while the TCRdb copy is restricted to in-frame clones and leaves out a portion. The sample has some 180,000 clones; 77% are singletons. Sequenced material: PBMCs. Receptors were obtained from a woman aged 60 to 75 in good health and CMV-seropositive. Each CDR3 is given with its conserved first and last residue. The D gene is left open where the match is weak. Part of the rows lack a size; the others show once, few, many or a class for expanded clones.

TRBJ2-7 | 14 | - | TRBD1 | TRBV9 | TGTGCCAGCAGCGAAAGGGACAGAGTCCACGAGCAGTACTTC | CASSERDRVHEQYF
TRBJ1-6 | 14 | - | - | TRBV6-5 | TGTGCCAGCAGTTACGGGGAGGGTAATTCACCCCTCCACTTT | CASSYGEGNSPLHF
TRBJ2-3 | 15 | - | TRBD2 | TRBV2 | TGTGCCAGCAGCGGACTAGCGGGGAACACAGATACGCAGTATTTT | CASSGLAGNTDTQYF
TRBJ2-5 | 13 | - | - | TRBV6-5 | TGTGCCAGCAGTTTCCTGTACCAAGAGACCCAGTACTTC | CASSFLYQETQYF
TRBJ1-2 | 14 | - | TRBD1 | TRBV6-1 | TGTGCCAGCACCAAAGGACAGGGGGCCTATGGCTACACCTTC | CASTKGQGAYGYTF
TRBJ2-3 | 16 | - | TRBD2 | TRBV9 | TGTGCCAGCAGCGTCCTTAGCGGGAGGGACATGGATACGCAGTATTTT | CASSVLSGRDMDTQYF
TRBJ2-1 | 15 | - | TRBD2 | TRBV27 | TGTGCCAGCAGTCCGGGACTAGCGACCTACAATGAGCAGTTCTTC | CASSPGLATYNEQFF
TRBJ1-2 | 13 | - | - | TRBV2 | TGTGCCAGCAGCCCCGAGGGCCTCTATGGCTACACCTTC | CASSPEGLYGYTF
TRBJ2-7 | 17 | - | TRBD1 | TRBV6-1 | TGTGCCAGCAGTGTGTTTTCAGGGACAGGGGGCTCCTACGAGCAGTACTTC | CASSVFSGTGGSYEQYF
TRBJ1-2 | 14 | - | TRBD1 | TRBV28 | TGTGCCAGCAGTTTTCCGGACAGGGGGCCGCTCTACACCTTC | CASSFPDRGPLYTF
TRBJ1-5 | 15 | - | - | TRBV6-1 | TGTGCCAGCAGTGAGCCAGGCATCAGCAATCAGCCCCAGCATTTT | CASSEPGISNQPQHF
TRBJ2-7 | 16 | few | TRBD2 | TRBV27 | TGTGCCAGCAGTTTATGGGGGGGACTAGCCTCCTACGAGCAGTACTTC | CASSLWGGLASYEQYF
TRBJ2-4 | 13 | - | - | TRBV5-1 | TGCGCCAGCAGCCCTGAGGGCGGAAACAGTCAGTACTTC | CASSPEGGNSQYF
TRBJ2-5 | 18 | once | TRBD2 | TRBV19 | TGTGCCAGTAGTATGGCTTTAACTAGCGTCCCTGGCGGAGAGACCCAGTACTTC | CASSMALTSVPGGETQYF
TRBJ2-7 | 15 | - | - | TRBV21-1 | TGTGCCAGCAGCAAATGCGTCGCACAGGACCCCGAGCAGTACTTC | CASSKCVAQDPEQYF